One sample yielded the 21 T cell receptor beta chains listed below, sequenced in a study of blood T cells in healthy people across ages. A second PCR of about 7 to 12 cycles used a sample-barcoded 5' primer and a J-beta primer mix. In TCRdb, the 5' RACE reads were re-called with MiXCR into one record per CDR3 protein. The table lists about 1.4 million distinct CDR3 sequences, roughly 59% of them singletons. What was sequenced was blood. The receptor source for this set is a young man in good health.

This clonotype was found a few times. The V and J genes are TRBV29-1 and TRBJ2-1; D possibly corresponds to TRBD1 (8 bases). This CDR3 is 14 amino acids long. Between the trimmed V and J ends, which lost 2 bases and 6 bases, there was a span of 14 bases. The germline V gene encodes CDR1 SQVTM and CDR2 ANQGSEA. CDR3 nucleotide sequence: TGCAGCGTTGAAAACAGGGGGAGGGCCAATGAGCAGTTCTTC. It specifies CSVENRGRANEQFF.

This chain links TRBV7-9 with TRBJ1-3, with D tentatively TRBD1 (5 bases). The germline V gene encodes CDR1 SEHNR and CDR2 FQNEAQ (reference sequence). CDR3 length: 18 amino acids. The V gene lost 2 bases and the J gene lost 2 bases, with 19 bases spanning the gap. Here the CDR3 DNA reads TGTGCCAGCAGCTTATGGGACTTCGCAGAGGGGCCTGGAAACACCATATATTTT. Amino acids: CASSLWDFAEGPGNTIYF.

The chain has TRBV6-2 or TRBV6-3 and TRBJ2-5; D gene uncertain. Germline lookup yields CDR1 MNHEY and CDR2 SVGEGT. Between the trimmed V and J ends, which lost 4 bases and 10 bases, there was a span of 10 bases. The CDR3 runs to 11 residues. The CDR3 DNA follows: TGTGCCAGCAGTTCCCGCAAGGTCCAGTACTTC. Translating gives CASSSRKVQYF.

The chain carries TRBV7-6 and TRBJ2-1; 10 bases map to TRBD2. In germline, CDR1 is SGHVS, CDR2 FNYEAQ. V shed 0 bases, J shed 8 bases, and the junction held 7 bases outside the gene matches. The CDR3 spans 16 residues. As DNA, the CDR3 is TGTGCCAGCAGCTTAGCGGCTAGCGGGAGCGGGGATGAGCAGTTCTTC. Its protein product is CASSLAASGSGDEQFF.

The chain recombines TRBV6-5 with TRBJ1-2; no reliable D call. Germline V gene lookup returns CDR1 MNHEY and CDR2 SVGAGI. This CDR3 contains 13 residues. V was trimmed by 7 bases and J by 1 base, leaving 10 bases between them. CDR3 in amino acids: CASTYSYNYGYTF. The CDR3 DNA reads TGTGCCAGCACCTACAGCTATAACTATGGCTACACCTTC.

The chain employs TRBV12-3 or TRBV12-4 and TRBJ1-5; TRBD1 might be the D (5 bases). This CDR3 has 17 amino acids. The V end lost 2 bases, the J end lost 1 base, and 15 bases lay between the germline ends. CDR3 amino acids: CASSLRAGRDSNQPQHF. In nucleotides, the CDR3 is TGTGCCAGCAGTTTAAGGGCAGGCCGGGACAGCAATCAGCCCCAGCATTTT.

The V call is TRBV12-5, the J call TRBJ2-7, with TRBD1 matching over 7 bases. Per germline, CDR1 LGHNT and CDR2 FRNRAP. The CDR3 is made up of 14 amino acids. The J segment lost 3 bases and the V segment lost 9 bases, leaving 11 bases of the junction unmatched. CDR3 DNA: TGTGCTAGGGCTCCGGGACAGAGTTACTACGAGCAGTACTTC. This codes for CARAPGQSYYEQYF.

This chain uses TRBV2 with TRBJ1-5; TRBD1 agrees at 9 bases. Germline V gene sequence: CDR1 SNHLY, CDR2 FYNNEI. J was trimmed by 4 bases and V by 2 bases; bases with no gene match: 3. The CDR3 is made up of 15 amino acids. The CDR3 region is CASSERTGANQPQHF. CDR3 sequence (DNA): TGTGCCAGCAGTGAAAGGACAGGGGCAAATCAGCCCCAGCATTTT.

The chain carries TRBV12-3 or TRBV12-4 and TRBJ1-1; no definite D call. There are 14 residues in the CDR3. V dropped 8 bases and J dropped 1 base, with 14 bases sitting between them. CDR3 protein: CASGLTTSNTEAFF. The CDR3 region has the DNA TGTGCCAGCGGTCTTACGACCTCGAACACTGAAGCTTTCTTT.

The J gene is TRBJ2-4, the V gene TRBV11-2; 13 bases agree with TRBD2. Judging by the DNA end, TRBJ2-7 fits better; the J call may be wrong. This CDR3 contains 17 residues. Germline V gene lookup returns CDR1 SGHAT and CDR2 FQNNGV. DNA of the CDR3: TGTGCCAGCAGCTTTTCACTAGCGGGAGGGCCTGGGCACGAGCAGTACTTC. It specifies CASSFSLAGGPGHEQYF.

The chain joins TRBV20-1 to TRBJ2-1, with 9 bases identical to TRBD2. The assigned J gene may be wrong: the sequence end matches TRBJ2-7 better. Per the germline V gene, CDR1 is DFQATT and CDR2 is SNEGSKA (reference sequence). The CDR3 totals 15 residues. In nucleotides, the CDR3 is TGCAGTGCTAGACCTACTAGCGGGCGCGACTACGAGCAGTACTTC. Translation gives CSARPTSGRDYEQYF.

The CDR3 loop is CASSQDRGETDTQYF. For the CDR3, the DNA is TGTGCCAGCAGCCAAGATCGCGGGGAGACAGATACGCAGTATTTT. This rearrangement joins TRBV14 to TRBJ2-3; a weak D match, TRBD2 (6 bases). Germline values: CDR1 SGHDN, CDR2 FVKESK. V was trimmed by 0 bases and J by 3 bases, leaving 10 bases between them. The CDR3 runs to 15 residues.

The chain carries TRBV7-9 and TRBJ2-6; D remains ambiguous. Germline CDR1 reads SEHNR; CDR2 reads FQNEAQ (reference sequence). This CDR3 region has 20 residues. Trimming cost V 6 bases and J 0 bases, with 24 bases left between them. The CDR3 bases are TGTGCCAGCAGGTCCCCTGTCGGGCAGCCCCACGCCTCTGGGGCCAACGTCCTGACTTTC. Protein sequence: CASRSPVGQPHASGANVLTF.

The chain carries TRBV28 and TRBJ2-3; TRBD2 matches 8 bases. CDR1 MDHEN and CDR2 SYDVKM come from the germline V gene. After removal of 4 bases from V and 3 bases from J, the junction contained 9 bases not matched to a gene. The CDR3 has 16 residues. CDR3 sequence (DNA): TGTGCCAGCAGTTCCGCAGGACTAGCTCAGACAGATACGCAGTATTTT. Amino acid sequence: CASSSAGLAQTDTQYF.

V gene TRBV20-1 combines with J gene TRBJ2-1; TRBD1 matches at 7 bases. The CDR3 is made up of 15 amino acids. Trimming removed 2 bases from V and 0 bases from J; junction bases left unmatched: 4. The V gene's germline CDR1 is DFQATT and CDR2 SNEGSKA (reference sequence). CDR3 in DNA: TGCAGTGCTAGACAGGGGGAACGCTCCTACAATGAGCAGTTCTTC. The encoded protein is CSARQGERSYNEQFF.

This clonotype was counted a few times. The rearrangement links TRBV7-9 to TRBJ1-2; D ambiguous. Germline lookup yields CDR1 SEHNR and CDR2 FQNEAQ (reference sequence). Trimming pared 2 bases from V and 10 bases from J, leaving 11 bases between. The CDR3 length is 12 residues. The CDR3 sequence: CASSLHSPDYTF. CDR3 in DNA: TGTGCCAGCAGCTTACACTCTCCAGACTACACCTTC.

The rearrangement joins TRBV29-1 to TRBJ1-2; no clear D. Per the germline V gene, CDR1 is SQVTM and CDR2 is ANQGSEA. The ends were cut back, 0 bases at V and 5 bases at J, with 19 bases in the middle. There are 16 residues in the CDR3. CDR3 loop: CSVEDEGGVGRYGYTF. The CDR3 bases are TGCAGCGTTGAAGATGAAGGCGGAGTAGGGCGGTATGGCTACACCTTC.

Only a few counts were recorded for this clonotype. The V and J genes are TRBV27 and TRBJ2-7, with D tentatively TRBD2 (5 bases). The V gene lost 3 bases and the J gene lost 0 bases, with 9 bases spanning the gap. The CDR3 length is 14 residues. Looked up from germline, CDR1 is MNHEY and CDR2 is SMNVEV (reference sequence). The CDR3 bases are TGTGCCAGCAGTTTGGGAGAGAGCTCCTACGAGCAGTACTTC. Its protein product is CASSLGESSYEQYF.

V gene TRBV24-1 combines with J gene TRBJ2-5; 7 nucleotides line up with TRBD1. The germline CDR1 and CDR2 sequences are KGHDR and SFDVKD. CDR3 length equals 15 residues. J lost 2 bases, V lost 4 bases, and 6 bases had no gene match. The CDR3 nucleotides are TGTGCCACCAGTGAGACACAGGGGTGGCAAGAGACCCAGTACTTC. This sequence encodes CATSETQGWQETQYF.

This clonotype was seen only once. J is TRBJ2-1 and V is TRBV5-1, with D maybe TRBD2 (7 bases). The germline V and J ends were trimmed by 7 bases and 10 bases, with 15 bases remaining between them. Germline loops: CDR1 SGHRS, CDR2 YFSETQ. CDR3 length: 12 residues. CDR3 nucleotide sequence: TGCGCCAGCGGGGGGGCCCGGGGAGAGCAGTTCTTC. This encodes CASGGARGEQFF.

This clonotype has only a few counts. Compared with germline, one end of the junction differs, possibly owing to a read error. This chain connects TRBV7-7 to TRBJ2-5; perhaps TRBD1 as D (5 bases). The germline CDR1 and CDR2 sequences are SSHAT and FNYEAQ (reference sequence). The CDR3 covers 13 residues. CDR3 nucleotide sequence: TGTGCTAGCAGCTCCGGACACAAAGAGACCCAGTACTTC. Translated: CASSSGHKETQYF.